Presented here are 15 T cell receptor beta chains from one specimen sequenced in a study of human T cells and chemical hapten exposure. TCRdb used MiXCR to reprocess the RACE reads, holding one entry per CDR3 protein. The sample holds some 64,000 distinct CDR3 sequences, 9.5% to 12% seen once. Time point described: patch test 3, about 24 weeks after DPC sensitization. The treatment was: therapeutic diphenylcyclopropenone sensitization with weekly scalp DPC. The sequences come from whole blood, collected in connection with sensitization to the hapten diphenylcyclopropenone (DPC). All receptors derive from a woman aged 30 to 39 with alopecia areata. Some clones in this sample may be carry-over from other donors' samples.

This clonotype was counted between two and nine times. The CDR3 coding sequence is TGTGCCAGCAGCTTGGCAGGGCCGGCCGGGGAGCTGTTTTTT. Protein sequence: CASSLAGPAGELFF. The V and J genes are TRBV5-4 and TRBJ2-2; tentative D call: TRBD1 (5 bases). V lost 0 bases to trimming and J lost 6 bases, with 9 bases between them. CDR1 is SGHNT and CDR2 is YYREEE in the germline V gene (reference sequence). This CDR3 spans 14 amino acids. The full variable domain, with the rest looked up from reference TRBV5-4 and TRBJ2-2, is ETGVTQSPTHLIKTRGQQVTLRCSSQSGHNTVSWYQQALGQGPQFIFQYYREEENGRGNFPPRFSGLQFPNYSSELNVNALELDDSALYLCASSLAGPAGELFFGEGSRLTVL.

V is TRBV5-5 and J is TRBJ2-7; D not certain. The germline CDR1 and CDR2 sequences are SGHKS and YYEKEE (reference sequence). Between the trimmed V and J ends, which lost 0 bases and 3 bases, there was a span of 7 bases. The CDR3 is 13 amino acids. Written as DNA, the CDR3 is TGTGCCAGCAGCTTGGAGGCACACTACGAGCAGTACTTC. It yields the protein CASSLEAHYEQYF.

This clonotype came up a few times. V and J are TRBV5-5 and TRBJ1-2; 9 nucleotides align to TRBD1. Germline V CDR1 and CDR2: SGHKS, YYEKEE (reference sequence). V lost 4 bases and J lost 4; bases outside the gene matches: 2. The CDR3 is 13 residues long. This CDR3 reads CASSRGQGYGYTF. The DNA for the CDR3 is TGTGCCAGCAGCCGGGGACAGGGCTATGGCTACACCTTC.

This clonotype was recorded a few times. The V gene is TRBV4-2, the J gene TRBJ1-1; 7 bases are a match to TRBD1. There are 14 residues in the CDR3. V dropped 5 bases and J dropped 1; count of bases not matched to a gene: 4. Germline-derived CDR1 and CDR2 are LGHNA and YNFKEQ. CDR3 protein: CASSSRTGNTEAFF. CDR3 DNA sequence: TGTGCCAGCAGCTCCCGGACAGGGAACACTGAAGCTTTCTTT.

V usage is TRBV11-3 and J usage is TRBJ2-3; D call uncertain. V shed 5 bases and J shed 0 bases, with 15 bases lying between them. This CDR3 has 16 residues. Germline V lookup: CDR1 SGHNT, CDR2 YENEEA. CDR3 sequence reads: CASSIRQLISTDTQYF. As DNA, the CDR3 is TGTGCCAGCAGCATAAGACAACTAATTAGCACAGATACGCAGTATTTT.

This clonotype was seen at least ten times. CDR3 nucleotide sequence: TGTGCCACCAGCCCTATGTTCGGGGGCAATCAGCCCCAGCATTTT. As protein: CATSPMFGGNQPQHF. The rearrangement joins TRBV24-1 to TRBJ1-5; no clear D gene. This CDR3 spans 15 amino acids. Germline CDR1 reads KGHDR; CDR2 reads SFDVKD. V dropped 7 bases and J dropped 2 bases, with 14 bases sitting between them.

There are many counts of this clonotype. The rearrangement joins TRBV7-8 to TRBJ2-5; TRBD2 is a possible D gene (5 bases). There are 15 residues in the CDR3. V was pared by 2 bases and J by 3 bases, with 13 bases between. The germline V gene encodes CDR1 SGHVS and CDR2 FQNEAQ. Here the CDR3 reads CASSLIDYSEETQYF. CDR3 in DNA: TGTGCCAGCAGCTTAATTGACTACAGCGAAGAGACCCAGTACTTC.

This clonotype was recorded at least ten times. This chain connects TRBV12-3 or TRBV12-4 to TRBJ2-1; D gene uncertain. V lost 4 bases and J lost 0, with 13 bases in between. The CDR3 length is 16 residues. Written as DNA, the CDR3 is TGTGCCAGCAGTTCCTTGGGCGGAACCTCCTACAATGAGCAGTTCTTC. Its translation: CASSSLGGTSYNEQFF.

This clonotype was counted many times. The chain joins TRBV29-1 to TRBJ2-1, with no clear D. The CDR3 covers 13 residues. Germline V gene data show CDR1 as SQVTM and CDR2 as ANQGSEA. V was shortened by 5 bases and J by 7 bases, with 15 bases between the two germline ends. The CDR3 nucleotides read TGCAGCGTTTCGGTGACGGCGAGTAATGAGCAGTTCTTC. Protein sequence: CSVSVTASNEQFF.

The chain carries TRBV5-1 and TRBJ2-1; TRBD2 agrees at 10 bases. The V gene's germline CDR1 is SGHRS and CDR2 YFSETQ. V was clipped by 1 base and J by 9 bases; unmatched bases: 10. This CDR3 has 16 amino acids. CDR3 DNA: TGCGCCAGCAGCTTGACGGTCCTAGCGGGAGCGGGTGAGCAGTTCTTC. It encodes CASSLTVLAGAGEQFF.

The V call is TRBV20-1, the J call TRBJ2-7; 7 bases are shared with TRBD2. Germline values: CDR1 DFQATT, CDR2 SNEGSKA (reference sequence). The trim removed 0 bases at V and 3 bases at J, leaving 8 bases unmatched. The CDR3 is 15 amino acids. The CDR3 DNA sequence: TGCAGTGCTAGAGATTCAGCGGGATCTTACTACGAGCAGTACTTC. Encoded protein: CSARDSAGSYYEQYF.

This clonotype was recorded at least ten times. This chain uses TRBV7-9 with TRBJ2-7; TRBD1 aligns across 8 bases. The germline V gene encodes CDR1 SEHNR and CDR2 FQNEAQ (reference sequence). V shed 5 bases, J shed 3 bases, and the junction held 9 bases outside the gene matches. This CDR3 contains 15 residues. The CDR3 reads CASSRPDRGGYEQYF. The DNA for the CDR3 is TGTGCCAGCAGCCGCCCAGACAGGGGTGGCTACGAGCAGTACTTC.

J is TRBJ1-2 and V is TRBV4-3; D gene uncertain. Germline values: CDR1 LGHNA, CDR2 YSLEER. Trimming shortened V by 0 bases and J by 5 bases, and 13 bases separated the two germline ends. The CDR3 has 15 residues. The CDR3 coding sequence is TGCGCCAGCAGCCAAGATGGCGGGGAAGGGTATGGCTACACCTTC. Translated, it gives CASSQDGGEGYGYTF.

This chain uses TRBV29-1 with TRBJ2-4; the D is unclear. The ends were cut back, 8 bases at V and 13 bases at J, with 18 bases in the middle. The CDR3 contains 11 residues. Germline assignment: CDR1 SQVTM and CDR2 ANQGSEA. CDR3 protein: CSFQDGRRQYF. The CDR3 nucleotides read TGCAGCTTCCAAGACGGGCGCAGGCAGTACTTC.

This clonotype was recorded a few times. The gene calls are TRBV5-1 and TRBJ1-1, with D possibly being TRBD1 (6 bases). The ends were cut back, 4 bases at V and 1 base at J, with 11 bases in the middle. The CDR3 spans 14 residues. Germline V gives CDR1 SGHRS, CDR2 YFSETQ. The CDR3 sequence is CASSRGQQNTEAFF. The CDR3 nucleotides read TGCGCCAGCAGCCGAGGACAGCAGAACACTGAAGCTTTCTTT.